These 21 T cell receptor beta chains were all obtained from the same sample, sequenced in a study of cytomegalovirus exposure and HLA in healthy donors. PCR primers comprised 60 Vbeta and 13 Jbeta primers. Sequenced by immunoSEQ multiplex PCR; TCRdb stores in-frame clones only, minus some. The repertoire includes approximately 130,000 clones, more than 80% of them detected once, and over 4.5% sits in the top ten. The sequencing input was PBMCs. Every receptor here comes from a middle-aged woman in good health and CMV-seropositive.

The chain couples TRBV27 to TRBJ2-2; TRBD2 might be the D (6 bases). The V gene's germline CDR1 is MNHEY and CDR2 SMNVEV (reference sequence). This CDR3 is built from 12 residues. Trimming removed 8 bases at V and 6 bases at J, with 10 bases between. The CDR3 DNA reads as TGTGCCAGCCGACTAGGCCCCGGGGAGCTGTTTTTT. Its translation is CASRLGPGELFF.

The chain joins TRBV13 to TRBJ2-7; TRBD1 matches at 7 bases. The CDR3 spans 14 residues. Germline CDR1 is PRHDT and CDR2 is FYEKMQ (reference sequence). With 4 bases clipped from V and 2 bases from J, the junction kept 5 bases outside the gene matches. The CDR3 here is CASSSYDRAYEQYF. The CDR3 nucleotides are TGTGCCAGCAGCTCCTACGACAGGGCCTACGAGCAGTACTTC.

CDR3 DNA sequence: TGCGCCAGCAGTCAAGGCAGGGTAAACACTGAAGCTTTCTTT. Translation gives CASSQGRVNTEAFF. The J gene is TRBJ1-1, the V gene TRBV10-1, with a tentative D call TRBD1 (5 bases). Per the germline V gene, CDR1 is WNHNN and CDR2 is SYGVQD (reference sequence). This CDR3 has 14 residues. Trimming shortened V by 5 bases and J by 2 bases, and 12 bases separated the two germline ends.

The genes are TRBV28 and TRBJ1-5; weak D call: TRBD1 (5 bases). From germline, CDR1 is MDHEN and CDR2 SYDVKM. The ends were cut back, 6 bases at V and 7 bases at J, with 19 bases in the middle. The CDR3 consists of 15 residues. For the CDR3, the DNA is TGTGCCAGCAGACCTTCGGGGGGAAGCGGACAGCCCCAGCATTTT. Amino acid sequence: CASRPSGGSGQPQHF.

The chain joins TRBV7-8 to TRBJ2-1; 7 bases line up with TRBD2. The V and J ends lost 2 bases and 6 bases, in that order; junction bases with no gene match: 13. The length of the CDR3 is 17 residues. The germline V gene encodes CDR1 SGHVS and CDR2 FQNEAQ. CDR3 sequence (DNA): TGTGCCAGCAGCTTATATGGGGGAGGGCCTTTCGGCAATGAGCAGTTCTTC. Translated: CASSLYGGGPFGNEQFF.

V usage is TRBV29-1 and J usage is TRBJ2-1, with TRBD1 as a possible D gene (5 bases). Trimming shortened V by 6 bases and J by 1 base, and 10 bases separated the two germline ends. CDR1 is SQVTM, CDR2 ANQGSEA, per germline. The CDR3 covers 13 residues. CDR3 nucleotide sequence: TGCAGCGTCCCGACAGATTCCTACAATGAGCAGTTCTTC. It encodes CSVPTDSYNEQFF.

The rearrangement links TRBV6-5 to TRBJ2-1, with 8 bases matching TRBD2. CDR1 is MNHEY, CDR2 SVGAGI, per germline. The length of the CDR3 is 15 residues. J lost 2 bases, V lost 6 bases, and 6 bases had no gene match. The CDR3: CASRTSGGPYNEQFF. DNA for the CDR3: TGTGCCAGCAGGACTTCGGGGGGGCCCTACAATGAGCAGTTCTTC.

This clone was seen more than once but under ten times. The chain employs TRBV7-2 and TRBJ2-7, with a weak D call TRBD2 (5 bases). In germline, CDR1 is SGHTA, CDR2 FQGNSA. This CDR3 has 14 amino acids. V lost 1 base, J lost 0 bases, and 7 bases lay in between. The CDR3 loop reads CASSLVGSSYEQYF. CDR3 in DNA: TGTGCCAGCAGCTTAGTTGGGAGCTCCTACGAGCAGTACTTC.

The chain links TRBV4-2 to TRBJ2-7; D unresolved. This CDR3 has 14 amino acids. Germline lookup yields CDR1 LGHNA and CDR2 YNFKEQ. Trimming shortened V by 0 bases and J by 7 bases, and 13 bases separated the two germline ends. The CDR3 spells CASSQDGWQDEQYF. The CDR3 bases are TGTGCCAGCAGCCAAGATGGCTGGCAAGATGAGCAGTACTTC.

This clone was detected once. The chain combines TRBV19 with TRBJ2-2; a weak D match, TRBD2 (5 bases). The CDR3 length is 17 residues. V was cut by 2 bases and J by 0 bases, with 13 bases left in between. Germline V gives CDR1 LNHDA, CDR2 SQIVND (reference sequence). As DNA, the CDR3 is TGTGCCAGTAGTATACTAGCTCAGATTCCGAACACCGGGGAGCTGTTTTTT. This gives the protein CASSILAQIPNTGELFF.

The genes are TRBV4-3 and TRBJ2-3; 11 bases fit TRBD2. Germline CDR1 LGHNA, CDR2 YSLEER. V was clipped by 4 bases and J by 6 bases; unmatched bases: 9. This CDR3 is built from 16 residues. CDR3 in DNA: TGCGCCAGCAGCCCTCGGACTAGCGGGTCAGGGGATACGCAGTATTTT. Translating it yields CASSPRTSGSGDTQYF.

This chain links TRBV30 with TRBJ1-2; a weak D match, TRBD1 (5 bases). The ends were cut back, 2 bases at V and 4 bases at J, with 8 bases in the middle. The CDR3 is 12 amino acids. Germline CDR1 reads GTSNPN; CDR2 reads SVGIG (reference sequence). CDR3 amino acids: CAWSLGGYGYTF. The CDR3, as DNA: TGTGCCTGGAGTTTGGGGGGCTATGGCTACACCTTC.

The CDR3 nucleotides read TGCAGCGTTAGGCGGTCGAACACCGGGGAGCTGTTTTTT. This codes for CSVRRSNTGELFF. This chain connects TRBV29-1 to TRBJ2-2; D not certain. The CDR3 length is 13 residues. Germline V gene lookup returns CDR1 SQVTM and CDR2 ANQGSEA. V was clipped by 5 bases and J by 0 bases, with 7 bases between them.

This chain joins TRBV9 and TRBJ1-5; D uncertain. Germline V lookup: CDR1 SGDLS, CDR2 YYNGEE. This CDR3 has 15 residues. V was trimmed by 2 bases and J by 0 bases, leaving 9 bases between them. The CDR3 sequence is CASSVGRNSNQPQHF. CDR3 nucleotides: TGTGCCAGCAGCGTTGGGAGGAATAGCAATCAGCCCCAGCATTTT.

The chain uses TRBV5-4 and TRBJ1-2; D gene unclear. Between the trimmed V and J ends, which lost 0 bases and 3 bases, there was a span of 6 bases. Germline V CDR1 and CDR2: SGHNT, YYREEE (reference sequence). This CDR3 spans 13 amino acids. The CDR3 DNA is TGTGCCAGCAGCTTGGAATCCGACTATGGCTACACCTTC. This gives the protein CASSLESDYGYTF.

The rearrangement uses TRBV6-5 and TRBJ1-5, with 8 bases matching TRBD1. The CDR3 spans 14 residues. The germline gives CDR1 MNHEY, CDR2 SVGAGI. V trimming: 6 bases; J trimming: 6 bases; junction bases outside the gene matches: 7. The CDR3 nucleotides read TGTGCCAGCAGCCCAGGGGGCGGAGGTCAGCCCCAGCATTTT. This sequence encodes CASSPGGGGQPQHF.

The rearrangement links TRBV20-1 to TRBJ1-1; D is unclear. CDR3 length: 11 amino acids. V was pared by 5 bases and J by 4 bases, with 8 bases between. Per the germline V gene, CDR1 is DFQATT and CDR2 is SNEGSKA (reference sequence). CDR3 region: CSAPRFTEAFF. The CDR3 DNA reads as TGCAGTGCTCCCCGGTTCACTGAAGCTTTCTTT.

This clone occurred a few times. The J gene is TRBJ2-3, the V gene TRBV4-2; D might be TRBD2 (6 bases). CDR3 length: 16 amino acids. Trimming shortened V by 4 bases and J by 3 bases, and 17 bases separated the two germline ends. Germline loops: CDR1 LGHNA, CDR2 YNFKEQ. CDR3 DNA sequence: TGTGCCAGCAGCCTGTTTCCGGGAGTACGAACAGATACGCAGTATTTT. This gives the protein CASSLFPGVRTDTQYF.

This chain uses TRBV10-3 with TRBJ1-2; 9 positions match TRBD1. The germline V gene has CDR1 ENHRY and CDR2 SYGVKD. The junction had 10 bases not matched to a gene; V was cut back by 7 bases and J by 7 bases. The CDR3 has 14 amino acids. Here the CDR3 reads CAITTGTGLIGYTF. In nucleotides, the CDR3 is TGTGCCATCACGACCGGGACAGGGCTGATTGGCTACACCTTC.

CDR3 protein: CASSLFLVNGELFF. DNA for the CDR3: TGTGCCAGCAGTTTATTTCTAGTGAACGGGGAGCTGTTTTTT. The J gene is TRBJ2-2, the V gene TRBV27; D uncertain. V lost 1 base to trimming and J lost 7 bases, with 10 bases between them. This CDR3 is built from 14 residues. Germline CDR1 is MNHEY and CDR2 is SMNVEV (reference sequence).

V and J are TRBV7-9 and TRBJ2-2, with 7 bases that match TRBD2. Germline V gives CDR1 SEHNR, CDR2 FQNEAQ (reference sequence). Trimming at V came to 8 bases and at J to 6 bases, leaving 12 bases not matched to a gene. The CDR3 sequence is 15 residues long. The CDR3 sequence: CASPVREGRAGELFF. CDR3 nucleotide sequence: TGTGCCAGCCCTGTGAGGGAGGGCCGTGCCGGGGAGCTGTTTTTT.